This T cell receptor (beta chain) was observed in a study of response to subunit inactivated influenza vaccine. Study-level points and caveats: With each seasonal influenza vaccination, the authors suggested, few new T cells are recruited.

Comments on this clonotype: Its antigen is unknown.

TCRdb recomputed calls from the RT-PCR reads with MiXCR, one row per CDR3 protein. The sample has fewer than 800,000 distinct CDR3 sequences, approximately 15% seen once. CDR1 is SGHRS, CDR2 YFSETQ, per germline. Trimming cost V 1 base and J 9 bases, with 11 bases left between them. This CDR3 is 14 amino acids long. The chain couples TRBV5-1 to TRBJ1-6, with a possible D match to TRBD1 (5 bases). The sample here was PBMCs from blood, taken approximately 13 days after vaccination. The source is a man aged 50-59 years who received an inactivated influenza vaccine. CDR3 in amino acids: CASSLWDRSSPLHF. The CDR3 region has the DNA TGCGCCAGCAGCTTGTGGGACCGCAGTTCACCCCTCCACTTT.